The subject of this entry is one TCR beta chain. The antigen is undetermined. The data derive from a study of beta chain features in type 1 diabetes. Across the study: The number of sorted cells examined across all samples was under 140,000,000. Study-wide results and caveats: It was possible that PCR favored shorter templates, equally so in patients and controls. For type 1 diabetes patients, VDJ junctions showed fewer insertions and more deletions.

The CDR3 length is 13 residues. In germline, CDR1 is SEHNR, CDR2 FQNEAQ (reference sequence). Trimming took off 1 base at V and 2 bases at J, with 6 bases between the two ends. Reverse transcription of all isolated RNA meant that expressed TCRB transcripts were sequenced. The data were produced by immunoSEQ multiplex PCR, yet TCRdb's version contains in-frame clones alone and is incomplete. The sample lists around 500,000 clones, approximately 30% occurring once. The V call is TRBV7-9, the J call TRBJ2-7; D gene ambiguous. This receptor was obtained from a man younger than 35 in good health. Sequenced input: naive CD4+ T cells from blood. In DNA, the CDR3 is TGTGCCAGCAGCTTAGTCGGCGCCTACGAGCAGTACTTC. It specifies CASSLVGAYEQYF.